This T cell receptor (beta chain) was recovered during a study of cytomegalovirus exposure and HLA in healthy donors. Study-wide findings and caveats: In vitro data verified a few CMV-associated chains as specific for CMV antigens.

Remarks on this clone: Its antigen remains unknown.

From germline, CDR1 is KGHSH and CDR2 LQKENI. The CDR3 runs to 14 residues. With 1 base removed from V and 2 bases from J, the gap between germline ends came to 8 bases. This table comes from immunoSEQ multiplex PCR, and its TCRdb copy is limited to in-frame clones, with some not included. This table holds 200,000 to 250,000 clones, around four fifths found once. The validation cohort, a group of some 120 subjects, included the donors and was separate from the roughly 670-subject first cohort. The chain carries TRBV18 and TRBJ1-1, with D perhaps TRBD1 (5 bases). Sequences were obtained from PBMCs. The receptor was derived from a woman in her twenties or thirties in good health and CMV-seropositive. The chain's CDR3 is CASSPQDRNTEAFF. DNA of the CDR3: TGTGCCAGCTCACCACAAGACAGAAACACTGAAGCTTTCTTT.